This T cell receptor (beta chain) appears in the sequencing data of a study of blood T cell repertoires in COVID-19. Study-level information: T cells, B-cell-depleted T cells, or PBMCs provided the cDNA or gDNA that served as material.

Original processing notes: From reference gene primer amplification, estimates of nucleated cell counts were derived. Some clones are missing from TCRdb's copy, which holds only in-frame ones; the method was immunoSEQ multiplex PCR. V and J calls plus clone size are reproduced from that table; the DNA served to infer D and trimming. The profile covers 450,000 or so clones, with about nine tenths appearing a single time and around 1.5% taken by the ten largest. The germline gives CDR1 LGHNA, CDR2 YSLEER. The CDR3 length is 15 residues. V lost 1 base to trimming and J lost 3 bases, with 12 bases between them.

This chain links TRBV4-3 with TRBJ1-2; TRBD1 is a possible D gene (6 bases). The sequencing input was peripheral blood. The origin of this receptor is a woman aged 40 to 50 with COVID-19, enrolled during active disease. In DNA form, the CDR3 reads TGCGCCAGCAGCCAAGGAGGCAGGGGACACTATGGCTACACCTTC. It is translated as CASSQGGRGHYGYTF.